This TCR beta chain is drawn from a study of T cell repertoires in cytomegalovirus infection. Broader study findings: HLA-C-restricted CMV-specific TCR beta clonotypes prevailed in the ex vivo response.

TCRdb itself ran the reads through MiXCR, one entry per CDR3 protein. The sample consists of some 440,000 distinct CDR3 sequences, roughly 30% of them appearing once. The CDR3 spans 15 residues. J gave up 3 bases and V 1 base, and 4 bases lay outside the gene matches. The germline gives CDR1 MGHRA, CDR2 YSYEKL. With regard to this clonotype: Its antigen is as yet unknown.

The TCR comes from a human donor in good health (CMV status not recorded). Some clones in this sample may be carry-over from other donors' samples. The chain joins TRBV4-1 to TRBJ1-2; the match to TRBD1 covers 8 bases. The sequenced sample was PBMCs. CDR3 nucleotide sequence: TGCGCCAGCAGCCAAGGTGGACAGGGTGACTATGGCTACACCTTC. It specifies CASSQGGQGDYGYTF.